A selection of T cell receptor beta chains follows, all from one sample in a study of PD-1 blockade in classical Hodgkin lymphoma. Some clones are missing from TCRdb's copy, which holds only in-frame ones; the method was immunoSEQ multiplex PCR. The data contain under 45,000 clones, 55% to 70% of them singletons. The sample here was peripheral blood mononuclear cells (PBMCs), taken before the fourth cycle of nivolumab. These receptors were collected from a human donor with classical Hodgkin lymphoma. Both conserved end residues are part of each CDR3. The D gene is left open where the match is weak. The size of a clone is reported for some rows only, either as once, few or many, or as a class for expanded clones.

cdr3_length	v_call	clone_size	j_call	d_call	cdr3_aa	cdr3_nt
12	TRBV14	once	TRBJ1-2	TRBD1	CASSQTGDGYTF	TGTGCCAGCAGCCAGACAGGGGATGGCTACACCTTC
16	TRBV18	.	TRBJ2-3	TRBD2	CASSPEVRGGSDTQYF	TGTGCCAGCTCACCTGAGGTACGGGGGGGGTCAGATACGCAGTATTTT
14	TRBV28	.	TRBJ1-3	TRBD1	CASSTDRARNTIYF	TGTGCCAGCAGCACAGACAGGGCCCGAAACACCATATATTTT
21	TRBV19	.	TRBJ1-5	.	CASSISGFGQGRNWGNQPQHF	TGTGCCAGTAGTATATCGGGGTTTGGGCAGGGGCGGAATTGGGGCAATCAGCCCCAGCATTTT
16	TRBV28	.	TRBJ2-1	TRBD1	CASSSDRGPTFNEQFF	TGTGCCAGCAGTTCCGACAGGGGGCCGACTTTCAATGAGCAGTTCTTC
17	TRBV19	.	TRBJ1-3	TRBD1	CASRAFAGGTTGNTIYF	TGTGCCAGTAGAGCCTTTGCAGGGGGTACAACTGGAAACACCATATATTTT
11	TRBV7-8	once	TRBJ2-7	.	CASSFSDEQYF	TGTGCCAGCAGCTTTTCGGACGAGCAGTACTTC
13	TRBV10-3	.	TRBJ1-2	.	CAIARSSNYGYTF	TGTGCCATCGCAAGAAGTAGTAACTATGGCTACACCTTC
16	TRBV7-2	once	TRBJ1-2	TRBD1	CASSLGGTVLTEGYTF	TGTGCCAGCAGCTTAGGTGGGACAGTCCTCACCGAGGGCTACACCTTC
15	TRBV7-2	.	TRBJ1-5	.	CASSLGGGGNQPQHF	TGTGCCAGCAGCTTAGGGGGGGGTGGGAATCAGCCCCAGCATTTT
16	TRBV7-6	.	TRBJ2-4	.	CASSLAGLATLRVMYF	TGTGCCAGCAGCTTAGCCGGGCTGGCCACCTTACGGGTTATGTACTTC
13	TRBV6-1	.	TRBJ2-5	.	CASSLGWEETQYF	TGTGCCAGCAGTCTAGGCTGGGAAGAGACCCAGTACTTC
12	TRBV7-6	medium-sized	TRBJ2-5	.	CASSPDLETQYF	TGTGCCAGCAGCCCCGACCTAGAGACCCAGTACTTC
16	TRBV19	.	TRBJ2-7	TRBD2	CASSAYLAGASYEQYF	TGTGCCAGTAGCGCGTACCTAGCGGGGGCCTCCTACGAGCAGTACTTC
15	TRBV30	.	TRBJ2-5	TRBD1	CAWTPGQGRLETQYF	TGTGCCTGGACCCCGGGACAGGGGAGGTTGGAGACCCAGTACTTC
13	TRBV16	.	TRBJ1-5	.	CASSFEGNQPQHF	TGTGCCAGCAGCTTCGAGGGAAATCAGCCCCAGCATTTT
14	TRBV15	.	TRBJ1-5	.	CATSRESGDQPQHF	TGTGCCACCAGCAGAGAAAGCGGAGATCAGCCCCAGCATTTT
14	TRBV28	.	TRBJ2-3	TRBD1	CASSNLQGPDTQYF	TGTGCCAGCAGTAACTTACAGGGGCCAGATACGCAGTATTTT
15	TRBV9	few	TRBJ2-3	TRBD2	CASSAGLAKGDTQYF	TGTGCCAGCAGCGCCGGACTAGCCAAGGGAGATACGCAGTATTTT
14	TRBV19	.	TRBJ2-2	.	CASSIEGLAGELFF	TGTGCCAGTAGTATAGAGGGGCTTGCCGGGGAGCTGTTTTTT
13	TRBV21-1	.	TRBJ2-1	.	CARDRDPKNEQFF	TGTGCCAGAGACCGGGACCCGAAGAATGAGCAGTTCTTC
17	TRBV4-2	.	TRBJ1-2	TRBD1	CASSQGTTGRGGYGYTF	TGTGCCAGCAGCCAAGGAACGACAGGGAGAGGGGGCTATGGCTACACCTTC
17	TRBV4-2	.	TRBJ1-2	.	CASSQEGFLNQNYGYTF	TGTGCCAGCAGCCAAGAGGGGTTCCTAAACCAGAACTATGGCTACACCTTC
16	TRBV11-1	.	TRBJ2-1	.	CASSPSLAQSYNEQFF	TGTGCCAGCAGCCCGAGTTTGGCCCAGTCCTACAATGAGCAGTTCTTC
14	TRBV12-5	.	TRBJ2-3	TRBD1	CASGPGQGADTQYF	TGTGCTAGTGGCCCTGGACAGGGGGCAGATACGCAGTATTTT
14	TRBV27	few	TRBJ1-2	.	CASSLSGTIFAYTF	TGTGCCAGCAGTTTGTCCGGGACGATCTTCGCCTACACCTTC
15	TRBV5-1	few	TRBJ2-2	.	CASSLRASASGELFF	TGCGCCAGCAGCTTGCGGGCGAGCGCTTCCGGGGAGCTGTTTTTT
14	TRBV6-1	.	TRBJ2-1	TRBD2	CASSGLAGVNEQFF	TGTGCCAGCAGTGGGCTAGCGGGGGTCAATGAGCAGTTCTTC
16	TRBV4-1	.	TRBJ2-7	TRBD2	CASSQIIAGGPYEQYF	TGCGCCAGCAGCCAGATCATAGCGGGGGGGCCCTACGAGCAGTACTTC
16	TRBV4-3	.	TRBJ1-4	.	CASSQDVTYQGEKLFF	TGCGCCAGCAGCCAAGATGTAACCTACCAGGGTGAAAAACTGTTTTTT
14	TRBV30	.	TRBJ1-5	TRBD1	CAWKWDRPDQPQHF	TGTGCCTGGAAGTGGGACAGACCCGATCAGCCCCAGCATTTT
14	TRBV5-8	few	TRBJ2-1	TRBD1	CASSLGYRGQEQFF	TGTGCCAGCAGCTTGGGATACAGGGGACAGGAGCAGTTCTTC
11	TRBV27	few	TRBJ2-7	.	CASSSTYEQYF	TGTGCCAGCAGTTCAACCTACGAGCAGTACTTC
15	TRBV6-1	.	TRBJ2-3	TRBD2	CASTPGTSFTDTQYF	TGTGCCAGCACCCCCGGGACTAGCTTCACAGATACGCAGTATTTT
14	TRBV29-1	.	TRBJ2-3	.	CSVFDRRSTDTQYF	TGCAGCGTATTCGACAGGAGAAGCACAGATACGCAGTATTTT
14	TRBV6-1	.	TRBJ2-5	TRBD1	CATRDRGYQETQYF	TGTGCCACCCGGGACAGGGGGTACCAAGAGACCCAGTACTTC
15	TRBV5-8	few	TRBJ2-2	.	CASSYRLANTGELFF	TGTGCCAGCAGCTATAGGTTAGCGAACACCGGGGAGCTGTTTTTT
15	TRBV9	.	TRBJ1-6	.	CASSVGRLTNSPLHF	TGTGCCAGCAGCGTAGGCCGGCTTACTAATTCACCCCTCCACTTT
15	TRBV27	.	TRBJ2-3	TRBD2	CASSPGGFSTDTQYF	TGTGCCAGCAGTCCCGGGGGGTTTAGCACAGATACGCAGTATTTT
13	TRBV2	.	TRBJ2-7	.	CASSEWGDYEQYF	TGTGCCAGCAGTGAGTGGGGGGACTACGAGCAGTACTTC
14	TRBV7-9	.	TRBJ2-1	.	CASSLAGGHIEQFF	TGTGCCAGCAGCTTAGCGGGGGGGCATATTGAGCAGTTCTTC
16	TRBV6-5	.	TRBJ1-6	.	CASSSEGGSYNSPLHF	TGTGCCAGCAGTTCTGAGGGGGGCTCCTATAATTCACCCCTCCACTTT
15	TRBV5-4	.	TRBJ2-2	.	CASSTGHLGTGELFF	TGTGCCAGCAGCACCGGACACCTTGGGACCGGGGAGCTGTTTTTT
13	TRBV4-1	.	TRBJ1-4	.	CASSQDLEEKLFF	TGCGCCAGCAGCCAAGATCTCGAGGAAAAACTGTTTTTT
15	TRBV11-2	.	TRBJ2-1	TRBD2	CASSKTSGGANEQFF	TGTGCCAGCAGCAAGACTAGCGGGGGGGCCAATGAGCAGTTCTTC
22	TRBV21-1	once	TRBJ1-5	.	CASSKVSRRGQGGQSSNQPQHF	TGTGCCAGCAGCAAAGTAAGCCGTAGGGGACAGGGTGGCCAATCCAGCAATCAGCCCCAGCATTTT